Below, 19 T cell receptor beta chains from the same sample are listed, as sequenced in a study of blood T cell repertoires in COVID-19. Only in-frame clones appear in the TCRdb table, and some are missing; sequencing was by immunoSEQ multiplex PCR. Here the sample spans around 140,000 clones, around 88% being singletons. The source material was peripheral blood. The receptors stem from a man aged 55 to 70 with active or convalescent COVID-19.

The V gene is TRBV5-6, the J gene TRBJ1-1; 8 bases are a match to TRBD1. Per germline, CDR1 SGHDT and CDR2 YYEEEE. The V and J ends lost 7 bases and 5 bases, in that order; junction bases with no gene match: 16. The CDR3 totals 16 residues. CDR3 nucleotides: TGTGCCAGCCCCATACAGGGGGACGCTTGTGGGACTGAAGCTTTCTTT. Translation gives CASPIQGDACGTEAFF.

V and J are TRBV4-2 and TRBJ2-7, with D unresolved. The CDR3 loop spans 13 amino acids. Trimming removed 4 bases at V and 7 bases at J, with 14 bases between. Germline CDR1 is LGHNA and CDR2 is YNFKEQ. This CDR3 is CASSPPAAWEQYF. CDR3 in DNA: TGTGCCAGCAGCCCTCCGGCGGCGTGGGAGCAGTACTTC.

In the case of this clone: The junction differs from germline at one of its ends, possibly a read error. This chain joins TRBV28 and TRBJ1-6; 7 positions agree with TRBD1. Germline CDR1 MDHEN, CDR2 SYDVKM. The CDR3 spans 13 residues. In DNA, the CDR3 is TGTGCCAGCACCCCCGCCTCCGTGGGACAGAAGGACTTT. Protein sequence: CASTPASVGQKDF.

The CDR3 nucleotides read TGTGCCAGTCAGCGGGGGGATACGCAGTATTTT. Amino acids: CASQRGDTQYF. The chain combines TRBV19 with TRBJ2-3; 8 bases are shared with TRBD2. Germline V gives CDR1 LNHDA, CDR2 SQIVND (reference sequence). The ends lost 8 bases at V and 6 bases at J; junction bases unmatched: 1. This CDR3 contains 11 residues.

This chain connects TRBV18 to TRBJ1-4; weak D call: TRBD1 (5 bases). V was pared by 2 bases and J by 2 bases, with 9 bases between. This CDR3 is 15 amino acids long. CDR1 and CDR2 from the germline V gene are KGHSH and LQKENI. CDR3 residues: CASSPKQVTNEKLFF. In DNA form, the CDR3 reads TGTGCCAGCTCACCAAAACAGGTGACTAATGAAAAACTGTTTTTT.

This clone was seen just once. The CDR3 nucleotides are TGTGCCAGCAGCCTAGGGACAGACACGGGGTACGAGCAGTACTTC. Its translation is CASSLGTDTGYEQYF. The genes are TRBV3-1 (or the pseudogene TRBV3-2) and TRBJ2-7, with 7 bases identical to TRBD1. Unmatched junction bases numbered 10, after V lost 4 bases and J lost 4 bases. The CDR3 is 15 amino acids. Germline lookup yields CDR1 LGHDT and CDR2 YNNKEL (reference sequence).

The chain is built from TRBV18 and TRBJ2-2; D remains unclear. Germline V lookup: CDR1 KGHSH, CDR2 LQKENI. The V end lost 6 bases, the J end lost 5 bases, and 10 bases lay between the germline ends. This CDR3 is built from 13 residues. The CDR3 sequence is CASSTRSTGELFF. The CDR3 coding sequence is TGTGCCAGCTCTACACGCAGTACCGGGGAGCTGTTTTTT.

The V gene is TRBV24-1, the J gene TRBJ2-3, with D perhaps matching TRBD2 (5 bases). CDR1 KGHDR and CDR2 SFDVKD come from the germline V gene. The V and J ends lost 5 bases and 1 base respectively, with 15 bases between them. The CDR3 extends over 16 amino acids. In nucleotides, the CDR3 is TGTGCCACCAGTGGAGCGAGGTTCGGGGGCACAGATACGCAGTATTTT. It is translated as CATSGARFGGTDTQYF.

The V and J genes are TRBV11-2 and TRBJ2-1; D not resolved. Trimming removed 4 bases from V and 8 bases from J, with 12 bases in between. Germline CDR1 is SGHAT and CDR2 is FQNNGV. The CDR3 is 13 residues long. For the CDR3, the DNA is TGTGCCAGCAGCTCCCCCTTGTCGGATGAGCAGTTCTTC. This codes for CASSSPLSDEQFF.

The rearrangement links TRBV3-1 (or the pseudogene TRBV3-2) to TRBJ2-5; 7 nucleotides line up with TRBD1. J lost 5 bases, V lost 4 bases, and 4 bases had no gene match. Germline CDR1 and CDR2: LGHDT and YNNKEL (reference sequence). CDR3 length: 13 amino acids. The DNA for the CDR3 is TGTGCCAGCAGCCTACAGGGGTATGAGACCCAGTACTTC. Translated: CASSLQGYETQYF.

This clone was detected once. The chain has TRBV6-5 and TRBJ1-2; 9 positions agree with TRBD1. The CDR3 length is 13 residues. CDR1 is MNHEY, CDR2 SVGAGI, per germline. V was clipped by 5 bases and J by 7 bases; unmatched bases: 5. DNA of the CDR3: TGTGCCAGCAGTAAGACAGGGGGTCTTGGCTACACCTTC. Its translation: CASSKTGGLGYTF.

The gene calls are TRBV2 and TRBJ2-7, with a weak D call TRBD2 (5 bases). The CDR3 has 16 amino acids. V was pared by 4 bases and J by 0 bases, with 16 bases between. Germline CDR1 is SNHLY and CDR2 is FYNNEI. The CDR3 is CASSGGRTGNSYEQYF. CDR3 nucleotides: TGTGCCAGCAGTGGGGGTAGGACGGGGAACTCCTACGAGCAGTACTTC.

The chain employs TRBV5-1 and TRBJ1-1; D is perhaps TRBD1 (5 bases). Germline CDR1 SGHRS, CDR2 YFSETQ. V lost 5 bases, J lost 3 bases, and 11 bases lay in between. This CDR3 spans 13 amino acids. CDR3 protein: CASRLQGDTEAFF. CDR3 DNA: TGCGCCAGCAGACTTCAAGGGGACACTGAAGCTTTCTTT.

The chain joins TRBV30 to TRBJ2-7, with a tentative D call TRBD2 (5 bases). V lost 2 bases and J 5 bases, leaving 10 bases between the germline ends. Germline CDR1 GTSNPN, CDR2 SVGIG (reference sequence). This CDR3 is built from 12 residues. The CDR3 here is CAWSPDYHEQYF. The CDR3 bases are TGTGCCTGGAGTCCCGACTATCACGAGCAGTACTTC.

This chain connects TRBV2 to TRBJ1-3; D unclear. The germline V gene encodes CDR1 SNHLY and CDR2 FYNNEI. Trimming stripped 4 bases from V and 0 bases from J, with 10 bases between. There are 15 residues in the CDR3. In DNA, the CDR3 is TGTGCCAGCAGTGGAGAGTTCCCCTCTGGAAACACCATATATTTT. Translated: CASSGEFPSGNTIYF.

The V gene is TRBV3-1 (or the pseudogene TRBV3-2), the J gene TRBJ2-5; weak D call: TRBD2 (6 bases). CDR1 and CDR2 (germline): LGHDT, YNNKEL (reference sequence). Trimming cost V 5 bases and J 5 bases, with 12 bases left between them. The CDR3 contains 13 residues. CDR3 in DNA: TGTGCCAGCAGCGTCCGGGGGTCGGAGACCCAGTACTTC. This translates into CASSVRGSETQYF.

This sequence joins TRBV29-1 and TRBJ2-6; a weak D match, TRBD1 (6 bases). V lost 4 bases and J lost 0, with 10 bases in between. Germline lookup yields CDR1 SQVTM and CDR2 ANQGSEA. The CDR3 consists of 15 residues. The DNA for the CDR3 is TGCAGCGTTGCCTACAGGGCCTCTGGGGCCAACGTCCTGACTTTC. Translation gives CSVAYRASGANVLTF. Based on the CDR3 plus reference TRBV29-1 and TRBJ2-6, the full variable domain is SAVISQKPSRDICQRGTSLTIQCQVDSQVTMMFWYRQQPGQSLTLIATANQGSEATYESGFVIDKFPISRPNLTFSTLTVSNMSPEDSSIYLCSVAYRASGANVLTFGAGSRLTVL.

The genes are TRBV6-5 and TRBJ1-1; no firm D call. V lost 9 bases and J lost 0, with 14 bases in between. This CDR3 comprises 14 residues. Germline-derived CDR1 and CDR2 are MNHEY and SVGAGI. This CDR3 reads CASSDLSMNTEAFF. The DNA of the CDR3 is TGTGCCAGTAGCGACCTGTCTATGAACACTGAAGCTTTCTTT.

The DNA of the CDR3 is TGTGCCTGGGAGAGGACAGGGCGGTTTGCAGCTTTCTTT. Its translation is CAWERTGRFAAFF. The V gene is TRBV30, the J gene TRBJ1-1; 8 bases fit TRBD1. In germline, CDR1 is GTSNPN, CDR2 SVGIG (reference sequence). This CDR3 is built from 13 residues. V dropped 5 bases and J dropped 10; count of bases not matched to a gene: 12.